These 21 T cell receptor beta chains were sequenced from one sample in a study of PD-L1 blockade in urothelial cancer. Some clones are missing from TCRdb's copy, which holds only in-frame ones; the method was immunoSEQ multiplex PCR. The table lists 35,000 to 50,000 clones, 81% of them singletons. The sequencing used PBMCs, collected around atezolizumab (anti-PD-L1) treatment. The receptors shown here come from a man aged 65 to 79 with urothelial cancer.

In this sample, this clone turned up a few times. The V and J genes are TRBV4-1 and TRBJ2-3, with no clear D. The CDR3 has 14 amino acids. The germline V gene has CDR1 MGHRA and CDR2 YSYEKL. Trimming took 1 base from V and 0 from J, leaving 5 bases between them. CDR3 protein: CASSQAVSTDTQYF. As DNA, the CDR3 is TGCGCCAGCAGCCAAGCTGTTAGCACAGATACGCAGTATTTT.

Only a few counts were recorded for this clone. The rearrangement uses TRBV7-9 and TRBJ2-7; D is undetermined. CDR3 size: 11 residues. Germline lookup yields CDR1 SEHNR and CDR2 FQNEAQ (reference sequence). Trimming stripped 4 bases from V and 4 bases from J, with 5 bases between. CDR3 residues: CASSSQYEQYF. CDR3 DNA: TGTGCCAGCAGCTCTCAGTACGAGCAGTACTTC.

The chain combines TRBV5-1 with TRBJ2-2, with 9 bases that match TRBD2. The germline CDR1 and CDR2 sequences are SGHRS and YFSETQ. The V and J ends lost 2 bases and 7 bases, in that order; junction bases with no gene match: 6. This CDR3 spans 15 amino acids. This CDR3 is CASSFGTSSGGELFF. DNA for the CDR3: TGCGCCAGCAGCTTTGGGACTAGCTCAGGCGGGGAGCTGTTTTTT.

CDR3 bases: TGTGCCATCCGGGGGACTCCCGAATTCGGGACCCAGTACTTC. Its protein is CAIRGTPEFGTQYF. The gene calls are TRBV10-3 and TRBJ2-5; D might be TRBD2 (6 bases). Trimming left V 8 bases short and J 7 bases short, with 20 bases between. CDR1 is ENHRY, CDR2 SYGVKD, per germline. The CDR3 runs 14 residues.

The chain joins TRBV28 to TRBJ2-1, with TRBD2 matching 9 bases. The V gene end was trimmed by 5 bases and the J gene end by 5 bases; junction bases not matched to a gene: 19. The germline V gene encodes CDR1 MDHEN and CDR2 SYDVKM. The CDR3 is made up of 19 amino acids. CDR3 sequence: CASSPPRLLAGSYDNEQFF. Here the CDR3 DNA reads TGTGCCAGCAGTCCCCCCCGACTTCTAGCGGGGAGTTACGACAATGAGCAGTTCTTC.

The chain combines TRBV19 with TRBJ2-7; D remains ambiguous. The CDR3 totals 13 residues. CDR1 is LNHDA and CDR2 is SQIVND in the germline V gene (reference sequence). The V gene lost 8 bases and the J gene lost 0 bases, with 11 bases spanning the gap. Here the CDR3 reads CASRHFDSYEQYF. The CDR3 region has the DNA TGTGCCAGTCGACATTTTGACTCCTACGAGCAGTACTTC.

The rearrangement joins TRBV9 to TRBJ2-1; D possibly corresponds to TRBD2 (6 bases). CDR3 length: 15 amino acids. Germline-derived CDR1 and CDR2 are SGDLS and YYNGEE. V lost 3 bases and J lost 3, with 13 bases in between. CDR3 nucleotides: TGTGCCAGCAGCGGAGGGGAGGACGACTACAATGAGCAGTTCTTC. Its protein product is CASSGGEDDYNEQFF.

The genes are TRBV5-5 and TRBJ2-1, with D possibly TRBD2 on 5 matching bases. Between the trimmed V and J ends, which lost 2 bases and 8 bases, there was a span of 17 bases. Germline assignment: CDR1 SGHKS and CDR2 YYEKEE (reference sequence). The CDR3 sequence is 15 residues long. In DNA form, the CDR3 reads TGTGCCAGCAGCTTCAATTTTGGGGTCGGGGATGAGCAGTTCTTC. Protein sequence: CASSFNFGVGDEQFF.

This chain connects TRBV6-1 to TRBJ2-3; maybe TRBD1 (5 bases). Germline V gene lookup returns CDR1 MNHNS and CDR2 SASEGT. V was shortened by 4 bases and J by 5 bases, with 19 bases between the two germline ends. The CDR3 is made up of 16 amino acids. Here the CDR3 DNA reads TGTGCCAGCAGTGGGGGCTCTCCGGCCCTTCGAGATACGCAGTATTTT. Translation gives CASSGGSPALRDTQYF.

The rearrangement uses TRBV6-5 and TRBJ1-2, with 9 bases matching TRBD1. Germline values: CDR1 MNHEY, CDR2 SVGAGI. V shed 6 bases and J 4 bases; nucleotides not matched to a gene: 9. CDR3 length: 15 residues. The CDR3 loop reads CASREDRGISYGYTF. CDR3 nucleotide sequence: TGTGCCAGCAGGGAGGACAGGGGCATTAGCTATGGCTACACCTTC.

J is TRBJ1-1 and V is TRBV29-1, with 7 bases matching TRBD1. This CDR3 has 13 amino acids. Unmatched junction bases numbered 2, after V lost 3 bases and J lost 1 base. From germline, CDR1 is SQVTM and CDR2 ANQGSEA. The CDR3 protein is CSVETGWNTEAFF. Written as DNA, the CDR3 is TGCAGCGTTGAGACAGGGTGGAACACTGAAGCTTTCTTT.

Only a few counts were recorded for this clone. V and J are TRBV7-3 and TRBJ2-1; D may be TRBD2 (6 bases). The CDR3 totals 12 residues. Germline V gene sequence: CDR1 SGHTA, CDR2 FQGTGA. Trimming took 2 bases from V and 8 from J, leaving 7 bases between them. The CDR3 DNA sequence: TGTGCCAGCAGCTTACAGCGGGATGAGCAGTTCTTC. Its protein is CASSLQRDEQFF.

V usage is TRBV5-1 and J usage is TRBJ2-3; TRBD1 might be the D (6 bases). The CDR3 consists of 14 residues. V was cut by 8 bases and J by 2 bases, with 15 bases left in between. Germline CDR1 and CDR2: SGHRS and YFSETQ. The CDR3 sequence: CASHIQGPTDTQYF. The CDR3 DNA is TGCGCCAGTCATATACAGGGACCCACAGATACGCAGTATTTT.

The count of this clone is one. This chain links TRBV19 with TRBJ2-7; D unclear. Per germline, CDR1 LNHDA and CDR2 SQIVND (reference sequence). The CDR3 loop spans 14 amino acids. Trimming removed 1 base from V and 2 bases from J, with 9 bases in between. The CDR3 bases are TGTGCCAGTAGTATAGGTCAGCGACCCTACGAGCAGTACTTC. This encodes CASSIGQRPYEQYF.

The V gene is TRBV11-3, the J gene TRBJ1-1; D is uncertain. From germline, CDR1 is SGHNT and CDR2 YENEEA. This CDR3 has 14 amino acids. V lost 4 bases and J 1 base, leaving 10 bases between the germline ends. This CDR3 reads CASSSKAQNTEAFF. CDR3 in DNA: TGTGCCAGCAGCTCCAAAGCCCAGAACACTGAAGCTTTCTTT.

The chain recombines TRBV6-1 with TRBJ1-2; no reliable D call. The CDR3 spans 14 residues. The germline V gene has CDR1 MNHNS and CDR2 SASEGT. With 5 bases removed from V and 4 bases from J, the gap between germline ends came to 14 bases. The CDR3 region is CASSSARGVYGYTF. The CDR3 nucleotides are TGTGCCAGCAGTTCCGCTCGAGGAGTCTATGGCTACACCTTC.

The genes are TRBV27 and TRBJ1-5; TRBD1 matches 8 bases. This CDR3 is 15 amino acids long. Germline V CDR1 and CDR2: MNHEY, SMNVEV (reference sequence). V dropped 4 bases and J dropped 4; count of bases not matched to a gene: 6. The CDR3 region has the DNA TGTGCCAGCAGTTCTGTGGGACAGGTTAATCAGCCCCAGCATTTT. As protein: CASSSVGQVNQPQHF.

The sample holds one count of this clone. V usage is TRBV7-9 and J usage is TRBJ2-2; 10 bases are shared with TRBD2. This CDR3 is built from 15 residues. V lost 4 bases and J lost 5; bases outside the gene matches: 4. CDR1 is SEHNR, CDR2 FQNEAQ, per germline (reference sequence). CDR3 nucleotides: TGTGCCAGCAGCTCTAGCGGGAGTGGAACCGGGGAGCTGTTTTTT. It translates to CASSSSGSGTGELFF. Full variable domain (remainder filled in from reference TRBV7-9 and TRBJ2-2): DTGVSQNPRHKITKRGQNVTFRCDPISEHNRLYWYRQTLGQGPEFLTYFQNEAQLEKSRLLSDRFSAERPKGSFSTLEIQRTEQGDSAMYLCASSSSGSGTGELFFGEGSRLTVL.

Note on this clone: The sample holds other DNA sequences that translate to the same CDR3. The V gene is TRBV28, the J gene TRBJ2-7; TRBD2 agrees at 10 bases. CDR3 length: 21 residues. Germline V gene sequence: CDR1 MDHEN, CDR2 SYDVKM. The junction had 23 bases not matched to a gene; V was cut back by 6 bases and J by 0 bases. The CDR3 sequence is CASSLTTSGRALPKSSYEQYF. CDR3 bases: TGTGCCAGCAGCCTCACCACCAGCGGGAGGGCTCTCCCAAAAAGCTCCTACGAGCAGTACTTC.

The chain carries TRBV7-2 and TRBJ1-3, with D maybe TRBD1 (5 bases). CDR1 and CDR2 (germline): SGHTA, FQGNSA. Trimming removed 5 bases at V and 1 base at J, with 9 bases between. The CDR3 spans 14 residues. CDR3 loop: CASSPGLSGNTIYF. CDR3 coding DNA: TGTGCCAGCAGCCCAGGGCTTTCTGGAAACACCATATATTTT.

The DNA for the CDR3 is TGTGCCACAAGCGGGAGTGTCACAGATACGCAGTATTTT. Translation gives CATSGSVTDTQYF. V usage is TRBV5-6 and J usage is TRBJ2-3; 8 nucleotides align to TRBD2. In germline, CDR1 is SGHDT, CDR2 YYEEEE. With 9 bases clipped from V and 2 bases from J, the junction kept 5 bases outside the gene matches. CDR3 length equals 13 residues.